These T cell receptor beta chains were read from a single sample in a study of control samples from healthy donors and cancer patients. Only in-frame clones appear in the TCRdb table, and some are missing; sequencing was by immunoSEQ multiplex PCR. Here the sample spans about 150,000 clones, over 85% being singletons. Sequences were obtained from blood. These receptors were obtained from a woman aged 40 to 50 in good health. The CDR3 runs from the conserved cysteine through the conserved F or W. The order of the fields is D gene, J gene, V gene, clone size, CDR3 protein, CDR3 DNA. The D gene is left open where the match is weak. Clone size is shown for a subset of rows, as once, few, many or a class of expanded clone.

>NA|TRBJ2-5|TRBV10-3|NA
CAISEFQETQYF
TGTGCCATCAGTGAGTTTCAAGAGACCCAGTACTTC
>TRBD2|TRBJ2-1|TRBV5-4|NA
CASSLGTSGFTGEQFF
TGTGCCAGCAGCTTGGGGACTAGCGGGTTCACCGGGGAGCAGTTCTTC
>TRBD1|TRBJ1-2|TRBV7-2|once
CASSLVSDRTGGYTF
TGTGCCAGCAGCTTAGTCTCGGACAGGACTGGGGGCTACACCTTC
>TRBD1|TRBJ1-2|TRBV29-1|NA
CSVLDRDYGYTF
TGCAGCGTTTTGGACAGGGACTATGGCTACACCTTC
>TRBD2|TRBJ2-1|TRBV29-1|NA
CSAKLAGVINEQFF
TGCAGCGCAAAACTAGCGGGAGTTATAAATGAGCAGTTCTTC
>NA|TRBJ1-5|TRBV6-2/TRBV6-3|NA
CASSRGGHSNQPQHF
TGTGCCAGCAGCCGGGGCGGACATAGCAATCAGCCCCAGCATTTT
>NA|TRBJ1-1|TRBV7-9|NA
CASSLVRDTEAFF
TGTGCCAGCAGCTTAGTTCGAGACACTGAAGCTTTCTTT
>NA|TRBJ2-2|TRBV9|NA
CASSIRLNTGELFF
TGTGCCAGCAGCATTAGACTGAACACCGGGGAGCTGTTTTTT
>TRBD1|TRBJ1-5|TRBV6-1|NA
CASSEGQSNQPQHF
TGTGCCAGCAGTGAGGGACAGAGCAATCAGCCCCAGCATTTT
>TRBD2|TRBJ2-1|TRBV5-4|NA
CASSLDREVAHPRFF
TGTGCCAGCAGCTTGGATCGGGAGGTCGCCCACCCGCGGTTCTTC
>NA|TRBJ1-3|TRBV7-8|NA
CASSILGVPQYSSGNTIYF
TGTGCCAGCAGCATTTTAGGAGTTCCCCAATACAGCTCTGGAAACACCATATATTTT
>NA|TRBJ2-2|TRBV4-2|NA
CASSQERGLGTGELFF
TGTGCCAGCAGCCAAGAAAGGGGATTGGGCACCGGGGAGCTGTTTTTT
>TRBD1|TRBJ2-5|TRBV7-9|NA
CASSWGLTGAKGLPETQYF
TGTGCCAGCAGCTGGGGCCTGACAGGGGCCAAAGGATTGCCTGAGACCCAGTACTTC
>NA|TRBJ2-7|TRBV6-2/TRBV6-3|NA
CASIPSGVLLGEQYF
TGTGCCAGCATCCCATCGGGGGTTCTCCTCGGCGAGCAGTACTTC
>NA|TRBJ1-2|TRBV19|NA
CASRYTPNYGYTF
TGTGCCAGTAGATACACACCGAACTATGGCTACACCTTC
>NA|TRBJ2-2|TRBV18|NA
CASSEGPASRELFF
TGTGCCAGCTCAGAAGGGCCGGCCTCCCGGGAGCTGTTTTTT
>TRBD1|TRBJ1-5|TRBV27|NA
CASSLFPGQGQGQYQPQHF
TGTGCCAGCAGTTTATTCCCGGGACAGGGGCAAGGGCAATATCAGCCCCAGCATTTT
>NA|TRBJ1-1|TRBV11-3|NA
CASSLAGRNTEAFF
TGTGCCAGCAGCTTAGCCGGCAGAAACACTGAAGCTTTCTTT
>TRBD1|TRBJ1-1|TRBV27|NA
CASSLNRDRGEAFF
TGTGCCAGCAGTTTAAACAGGGACAGGGGAGAAGCTTTCTTT
>NA|TRBJ2-5|TRBV11-2|NA
CASSFRETQYF
TGTGCCAGCAGCTTTCGGGAGACCCAGTACTTC
>NA|TRBJ2-1|TRBV5-8|NA
CASSPSGGRIVYNEQFF
TGTGCCAGCAGCCCCAGCGGAGGGAGGATTGTCTACAATGAGCAGTTCTTC
>NA|TRBJ1-1|TRBV5-1|NA
CASSGSGLPIEAFF
TGCGCCAGCAGCGGTTCGGGCCTGCCCATTGAAGCTTTCTTT
>NA|TRBJ2-6|TRBV2|NA
CASSGTFSGANVLTF
TGTGCCAGCAGTGGAACCTTCTCCGGGGCCAACGTCCTGACTTTC
>TRBD1|TRBJ2-5|TRBV10-3|once
CAISALGTDQETQYF
TGTGCCATCAGTGCCCTAGGGACAGACCAAGAGACCCAGTACTTC
>TRBD1|TRBJ1-4|TRBV27|NA
CASSVNRGSKEKLFF
TGTGCCAGCAGTGTAAACAGGGGCAGCAAAGAAAAACTGTTTTTT
>NA|TRBJ2-5|TRBV7-9|NA
CASTYRGGAETQYF
TGTGCCAGCACCTACCGCGGCGGGGCGGAGACCCAGTACTTC
>TRBD1|TRBJ1-5|TRBV7-2|NA
CASSRQGQQPQHF
TGTGCCAGCAGCAGACAGGGTCAGCAGCCCCAGCATTTT
>TRBD2|TRBJ2-2|TRBV7-9|NA
CASAGGEGLGTGELFF
TGTGCCAGCGCCGGCGGGGAGGGCCTCGGGACCGGGGAGCTGTTTTTT
>NA|TRBJ1-2|TRBV27|NA
CASSFGAGAKGYTF
TGTGCCAGCAGTTTCGGGGCAGGGGCGAAAGGCTACACCTTC
>NA|TRBJ1-2|TRBV4-3|NA
CASSQDLLGPYGYTF
TGCGCCAGCAGCCAAGATCTTCTTGGACCTTATGGCTACACCTTC
>NA|TRBJ2-3|TRBV4-2|NA
CASRDSADTQYF
TGTGCCAGCAGAGACAGCGCAGATACGCAGTATTTT
>TRBD1|TRBJ1-6|TRBV5-6|NA
CASSLWLGGGRNNSPLHF
TGTGCCAGCAGCTTGTGGTTAGGGGGCGGGAGGAATAATTCACCCCTCCACTTT
>NA|TRBJ1-2|TRBV29-1|NA
CSVGVTGHYGYTF
TGCAGCGTTGGTGTGACGGGGCACTATGGCTACACCTTC
>NA|TRBJ2-7|TRBV11-2|NA
CASSLPLLVEQYF
TGTGCCAGCAGCTTACCCCTCCTCGTCGAGCAGTACTTC
>TRBD2|TRBJ2-3|TRBV30|NA
CAWSPGLATDTQYF
TGTGCCTGGAGCCCCGGACTAGCGACAGATACGCAGTATTTT
>NA|TRBJ1-1|TRBV7-9|NA
CASSLGISMNTEAFF
TGTGCCAGCAGCTTAGGGATTTCCATGAACACTGAAGCTTTCTTT
>TRBD1|TRBJ2-7|TRBV5-1|once
CASSSPGQESYEQYF
TGCGCCAGCAGCTCGCCGGGACAGGAGTCCTACGAGCAGTACTTC
>NA|TRBJ2-3|TRBV6-5|NA
CASRRGTDTQYF
TGTGCCAGCAGACGGGGAACAGATACGCAGTATTTT
>TRBD1|TRBJ2-7|TRBV5-1|once
CASSGRDRGQDEQYF
TGCGCCAGCAGCGGAAGGGACAGGGGGCAAGACGAGCAGTACTTC
>NA|TRBJ2-5|TRBV2|NA
CASSSTGFGETQYF
TGTGCCAGCAGCTCCACAGGGTTCGGTGAGACCCAGTACTTC
>NA|TRBJ2-7|TRBV9|NA
CASTPGLAGEQYF
TGTGCCAGCACCCCGGGGCTAGCAGGCGAGCAGTACTTC
>TRBD1|TRBJ1-1|TRBV5-6|few
CASSLQGANTEAFF
TGTGCCAGCAGCCTGCAGGGGGCGAACACTGAAGCTTTCTTT